This T cell receptor beta chain was recovered during a study of PD-1 blockade in classical Hodgkin lymphoma. Study results and caveats: Complete responders had baseline diversity similar to newly diagnosed patients.

This clone was counted a single time. The antigen remains undetermined. TCRdb's copy holds only in-frame clones and misses some; the assay was immunoSEQ multiplex PCR. The table shows more than 85,000 clones, with about nine tenths occurring only once. Time point given: cycle 4 day 1 (C4D1), after more than five weeks of nivolumab. Brentuximab vedotin exposure varied among the patients, all of whom had relapsed after autologous stem cell transplantation. The source material was peripheral blood mononuclear cells (PBMCs), sampled before the fourth cycle of nivolumab. The sequence was obtained from a human donor with classical Hodgkin lymphoma.

The DNA for the CDR3 is TGTGCCAGCAACGGCGGACCACCCTACGAGCAGTACTTC. Translation gives CASNGGPPYEQYF. The rearrangement links TRBV6-5 to TRBJ2-7; D unresolved. The germline V and J ends were trimmed by 7 bases and 2 bases, with 12 bases remaining between them. Germline assignment: CDR1 MNHEY and CDR2 SVGAGI. There are 13 residues in the CDR3.